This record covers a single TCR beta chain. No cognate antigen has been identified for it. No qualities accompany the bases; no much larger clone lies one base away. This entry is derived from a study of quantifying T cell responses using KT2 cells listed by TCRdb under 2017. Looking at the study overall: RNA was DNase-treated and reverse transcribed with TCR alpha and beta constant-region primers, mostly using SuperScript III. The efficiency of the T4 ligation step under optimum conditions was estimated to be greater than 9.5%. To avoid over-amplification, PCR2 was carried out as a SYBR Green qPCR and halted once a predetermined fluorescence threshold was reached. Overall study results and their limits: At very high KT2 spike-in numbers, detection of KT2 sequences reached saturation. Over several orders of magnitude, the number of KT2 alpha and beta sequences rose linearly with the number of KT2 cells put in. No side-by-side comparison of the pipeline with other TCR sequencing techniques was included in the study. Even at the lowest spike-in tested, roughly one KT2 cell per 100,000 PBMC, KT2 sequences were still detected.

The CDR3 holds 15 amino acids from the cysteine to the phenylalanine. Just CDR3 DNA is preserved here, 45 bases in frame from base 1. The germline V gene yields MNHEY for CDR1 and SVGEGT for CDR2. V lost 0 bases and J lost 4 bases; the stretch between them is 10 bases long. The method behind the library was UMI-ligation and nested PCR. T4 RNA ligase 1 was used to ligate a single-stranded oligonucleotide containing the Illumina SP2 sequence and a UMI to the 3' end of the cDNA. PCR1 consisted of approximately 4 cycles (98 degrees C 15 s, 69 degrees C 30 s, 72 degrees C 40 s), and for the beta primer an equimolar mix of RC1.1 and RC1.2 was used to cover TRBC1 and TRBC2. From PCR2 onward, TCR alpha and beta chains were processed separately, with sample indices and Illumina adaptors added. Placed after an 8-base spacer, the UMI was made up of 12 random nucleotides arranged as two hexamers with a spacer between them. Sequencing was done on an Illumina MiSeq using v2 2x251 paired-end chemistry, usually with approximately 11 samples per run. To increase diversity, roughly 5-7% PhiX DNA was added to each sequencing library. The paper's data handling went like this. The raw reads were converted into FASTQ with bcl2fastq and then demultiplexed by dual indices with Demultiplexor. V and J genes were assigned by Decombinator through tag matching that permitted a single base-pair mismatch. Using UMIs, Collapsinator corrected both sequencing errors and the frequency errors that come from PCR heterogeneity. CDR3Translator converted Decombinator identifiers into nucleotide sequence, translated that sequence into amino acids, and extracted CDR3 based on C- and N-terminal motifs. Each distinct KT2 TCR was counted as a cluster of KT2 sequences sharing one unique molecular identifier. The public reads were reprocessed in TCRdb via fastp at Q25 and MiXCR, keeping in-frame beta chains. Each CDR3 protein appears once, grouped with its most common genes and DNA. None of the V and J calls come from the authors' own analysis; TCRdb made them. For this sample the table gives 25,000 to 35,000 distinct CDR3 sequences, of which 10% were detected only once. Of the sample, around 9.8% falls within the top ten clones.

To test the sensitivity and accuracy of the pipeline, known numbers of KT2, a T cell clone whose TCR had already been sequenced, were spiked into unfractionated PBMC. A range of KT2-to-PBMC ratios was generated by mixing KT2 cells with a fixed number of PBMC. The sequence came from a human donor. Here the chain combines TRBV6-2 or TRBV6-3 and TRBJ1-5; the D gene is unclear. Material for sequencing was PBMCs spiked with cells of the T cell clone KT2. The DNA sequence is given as TGTGCCAGCAGTTACTCGAGTCTGGGAAATCAGCCCCAGCATTTT. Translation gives CASSYSSLGNQPQHF.